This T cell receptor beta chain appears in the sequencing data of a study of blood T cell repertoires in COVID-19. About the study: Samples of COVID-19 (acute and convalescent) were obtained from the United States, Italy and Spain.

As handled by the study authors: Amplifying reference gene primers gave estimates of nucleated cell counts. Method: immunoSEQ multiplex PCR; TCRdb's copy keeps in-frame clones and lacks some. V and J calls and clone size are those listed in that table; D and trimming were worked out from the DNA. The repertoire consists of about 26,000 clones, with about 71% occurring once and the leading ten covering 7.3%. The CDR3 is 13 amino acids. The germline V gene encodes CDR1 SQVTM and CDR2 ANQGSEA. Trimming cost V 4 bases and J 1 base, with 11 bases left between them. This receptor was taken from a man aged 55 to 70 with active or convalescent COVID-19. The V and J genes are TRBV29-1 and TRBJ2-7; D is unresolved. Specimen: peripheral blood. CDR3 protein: CSVAKTVSYEQYF. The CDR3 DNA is TGCAGCGTTGCCAAAACTGTTTCCTACGAGCAGTACTTC.